The next 3 T cell receptor beta chains were all read from a single sample in a study of cytomegalovirus exposure and HLA in healthy donors. 60 Vbeta and 13 Jbeta primers were used in PCR. Sequenced by immunoSEQ multiplex PCR; TCRdb stores in-frame clones only, minus some. The sample lists about 140,000 clones, 78% seen once, with less than 3% in the top ten. Sequenced input: PBMCs. Receptors originate from a woman in her late teens or twenties in good health and CMV-seropositive.

This clone was counted once. The rearrangement links TRBV2 to TRBJ1-5, with D unclear. The CDR3 contains 17 residues. The ends were cut back, 3 bases at V and 0 bases at J, with 15 bases in the middle. The germline CDR1 and CDR2 sequences are SNHLY and FYNNEI. The CDR3 coding sequence is TGTGCCAGCAGTGAGAGGCGGACTGGGTATAGCAATCAGCCCCAGCATTTT. This codes for CASSERRTGYSNQPQHF.

The rearrangement joins TRBV7-2 to TRBJ1-6; D gene uncertain. Per the germline V gene, CDR1 is SGHTA and CDR2 is FQGNSA. This CDR3 contains 16 residues. V lost 5 bases and J lost 0, with 11 bases in between. CDR3: CASSRLQSSYNSPLHF. In DNA form, the CDR3 reads TGTGCCAGCAGCCGATTACAGAGCTCCTATAATTCACCCCTCCACTTT. Complete variable domain (other parts from reference TRBV7-2 and TRBJ1-6): GAGVSQSPSNKVTEKGKDVELRCDPISGHTALYWYRQSLGQGLEFLIYFQGNSAPDKSGLPSDRFSAERTGGSVSTLTIQRTQQEDSAVYLCASSRLQSSYNSPLHFGNGTRLTVT.

The V gene is TRBV5-4, the J gene TRBJ1-2; a possible D gene is TRBD1 (6 bases). The length of the CDR3 is 14 residues. Trimming removed 0 bases from V and 7 bases from J, with 13 bases in between. The V gene's germline CDR1 is SGHNT and CDR2 YYREEE (reference sequence). CDR3 nucleotides: TGTGCCAGCAGCTTGGGGCAGGGGCTAGGTGGCTACACCTTC. It codes for CASSLGQGLGGYTF.